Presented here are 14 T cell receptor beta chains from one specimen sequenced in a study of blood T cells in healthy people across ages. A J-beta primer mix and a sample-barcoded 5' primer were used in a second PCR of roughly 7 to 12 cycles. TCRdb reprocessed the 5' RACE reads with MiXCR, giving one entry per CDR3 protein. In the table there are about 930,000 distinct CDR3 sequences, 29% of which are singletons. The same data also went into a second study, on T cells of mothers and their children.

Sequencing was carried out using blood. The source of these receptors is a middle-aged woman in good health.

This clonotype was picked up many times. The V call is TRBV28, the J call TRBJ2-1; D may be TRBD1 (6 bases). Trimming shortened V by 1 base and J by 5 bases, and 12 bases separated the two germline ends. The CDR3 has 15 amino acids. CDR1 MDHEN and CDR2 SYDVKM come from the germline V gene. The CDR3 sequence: CASSLSGTGNNEQFF. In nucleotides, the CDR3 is TGTGCCAGCAGTTTATCCGGTACAGGGAACAATGAGCAGTTCTTC.

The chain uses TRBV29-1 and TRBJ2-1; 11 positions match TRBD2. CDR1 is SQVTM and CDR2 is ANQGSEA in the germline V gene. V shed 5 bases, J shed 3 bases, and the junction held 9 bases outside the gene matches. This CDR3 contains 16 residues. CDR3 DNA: TGCAGCGTTCACCGACTAGCGGGATCTTACTACAATGAGCAGTTCTTC. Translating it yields CSVHRLAGSYYNEQFF.

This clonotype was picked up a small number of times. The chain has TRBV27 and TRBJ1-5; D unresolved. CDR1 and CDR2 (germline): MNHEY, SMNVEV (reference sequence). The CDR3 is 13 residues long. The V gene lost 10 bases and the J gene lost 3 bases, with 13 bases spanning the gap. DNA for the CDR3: TGTGCCATTGCCACGGGTCCCAATCAGCCCCAGCATTTT. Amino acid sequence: CAIATGPNQPQHF.

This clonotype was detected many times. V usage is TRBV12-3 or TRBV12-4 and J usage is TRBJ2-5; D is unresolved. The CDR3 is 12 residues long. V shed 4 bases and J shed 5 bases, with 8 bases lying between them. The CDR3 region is CASSSIRETQYF. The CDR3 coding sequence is TGTGCCAGCAGTTCTATAAGGGAGACCCAGTACTTC.

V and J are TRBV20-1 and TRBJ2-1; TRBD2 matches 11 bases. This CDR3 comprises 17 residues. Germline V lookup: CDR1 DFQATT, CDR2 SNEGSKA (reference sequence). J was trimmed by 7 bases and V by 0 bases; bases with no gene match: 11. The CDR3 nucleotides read TGCAGTGCTAGAGAGGAGATCACTAGCGGGGGAGGTAATGAGCAGTTCTTC. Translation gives CSAREEITSGGGNEQFF.

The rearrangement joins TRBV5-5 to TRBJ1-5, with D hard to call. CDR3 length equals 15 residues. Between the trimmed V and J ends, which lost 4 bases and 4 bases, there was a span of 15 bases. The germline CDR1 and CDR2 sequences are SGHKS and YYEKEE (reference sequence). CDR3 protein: CASSPSVRANQPQHF. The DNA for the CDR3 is TGTGCCAGCAGCCCGTCCGTTAGGGCGAATCAGCCCCAGCATTTT.

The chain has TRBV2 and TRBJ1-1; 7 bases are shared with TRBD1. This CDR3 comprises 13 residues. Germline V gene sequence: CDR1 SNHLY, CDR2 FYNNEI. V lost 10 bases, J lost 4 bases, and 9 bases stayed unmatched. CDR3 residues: CATPRDSGTEAFF. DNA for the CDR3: TGTGCCACCCCTCGGGACAGCGGCACTGAAGCTTTCTTT.

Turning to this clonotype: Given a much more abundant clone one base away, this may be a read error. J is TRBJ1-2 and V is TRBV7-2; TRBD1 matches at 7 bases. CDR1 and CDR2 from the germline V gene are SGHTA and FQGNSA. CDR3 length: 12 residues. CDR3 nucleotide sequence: TGTGCCAGCAGCCCCGGGACAGCTGGCTTCACCTTC. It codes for CASSPGTAGFTF.

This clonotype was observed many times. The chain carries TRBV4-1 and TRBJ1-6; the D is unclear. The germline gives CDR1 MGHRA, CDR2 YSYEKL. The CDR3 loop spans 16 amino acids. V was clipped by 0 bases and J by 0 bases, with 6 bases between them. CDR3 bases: TGCGCCAGCAGCCAAGATCAGAGCTCCTATAATTCACCCCTCCACTTT. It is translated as CASSQDQSSYNSPLHF.

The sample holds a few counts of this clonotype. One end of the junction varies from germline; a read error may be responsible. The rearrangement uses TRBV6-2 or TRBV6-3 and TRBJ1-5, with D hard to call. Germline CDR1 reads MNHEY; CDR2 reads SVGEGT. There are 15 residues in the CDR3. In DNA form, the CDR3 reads TGTGCTAGCAGTTACCGGACTGCTAGCAATCAGCCCCAGCATTTT. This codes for CASSYRTASNQPQHF.

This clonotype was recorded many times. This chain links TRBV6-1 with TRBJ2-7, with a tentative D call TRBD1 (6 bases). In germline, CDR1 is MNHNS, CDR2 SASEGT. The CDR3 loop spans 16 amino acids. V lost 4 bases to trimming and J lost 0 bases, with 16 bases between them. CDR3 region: CASSGKSGVNSYEQYF. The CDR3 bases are TGTGCCAGCAGTGGAAAATCAGGGGTTAACTCCTACGAGCAGTACTTC.

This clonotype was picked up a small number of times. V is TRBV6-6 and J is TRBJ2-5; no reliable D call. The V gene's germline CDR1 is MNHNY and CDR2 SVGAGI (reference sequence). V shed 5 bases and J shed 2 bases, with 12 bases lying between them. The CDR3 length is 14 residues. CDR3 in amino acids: CASSIGGSQETQYF. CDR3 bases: TGTGCCAGCAGTATAGGCGGCAGTCAAGAGACCCAGTACTTC.

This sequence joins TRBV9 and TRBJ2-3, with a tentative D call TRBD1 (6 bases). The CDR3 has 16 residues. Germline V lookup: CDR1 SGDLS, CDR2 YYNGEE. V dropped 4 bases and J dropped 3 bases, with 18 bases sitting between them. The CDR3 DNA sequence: TGTGCCAGCAGCAGATCAGAGGGCAGGGGAACAGATACGCAGTATTTT. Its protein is CASSRSEGRGTDTQYF. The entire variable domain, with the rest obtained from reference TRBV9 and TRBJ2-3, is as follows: DSGVTQTPKHLITATGQRVTLRCSPRSGDLSVYWYQQSLDQGLQFLIQYYNGEERAKGNILERFSAQQFPDLHSELNLSSLELGDSALYFCASSRSEGRGTDTQYFGPGTRLTVL.

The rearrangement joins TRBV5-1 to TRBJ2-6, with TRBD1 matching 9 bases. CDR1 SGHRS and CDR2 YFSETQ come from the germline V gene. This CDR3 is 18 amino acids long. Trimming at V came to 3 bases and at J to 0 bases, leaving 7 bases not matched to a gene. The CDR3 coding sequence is TGCGCCAGCAGCTCCCCGGGACAGGGCGCCTCTGGGGCCAACGTCCTGACTTTC. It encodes CASSSPGQGASGANVLTF.